These T cell receptor beta chains were read from a single sample in a study of OX40 agonist ivuxolimab in advanced cancers. Some clones are missing from TCRdb's copy, which holds only in-frame ones; the method was immunoSEQ multiplex PCR. The repertoire holds 78,000 or so clones, 92% seen once, with roughly 10% in the top ten. Source: CD4+ or CD8+ T cells sorted from blood, taken in a trial of the OX40 agonist ivuxolimab. Source of these receptors: an adult with an advanced solid tumor such as melanoma, head and neck, liver or kidney cancer. Both conserved end residues are part of each CDR3. D genes are given only for firm matches. Expanded clones get a size class; other rows say once, few or many, or leave the size out.

V gene: TRBV2
J gene: TRBJ1-1
clone size: .
D gene: .
CDR3 length: 11
CDR3 protein: CATEVGTEAFF
CDR3 DNA: TGTGCCACCGAGGTAGGGACTGAAGCTTTCTTT

V gene: TRBV27
J gene: TRBJ2-3
clone size: .
D gene: TRBD2
CDR3 length: 17
CDR3 protein: CASTGLAGGTSTDTQYF
CDR3 DNA: TGTGCCAGCACGGGACTAGCGGGGGGGACTAGCACAGATACGCAGTATTTT

V gene: TRBV29-1
J gene: TRBJ1-1
clone size: .
D gene: .
CDR3 length: 13
CDR3 protein: CSVDGGANTEAFF
CDR3 DNA: TGCAGCGTTGACGGGGGCGCGAACACTGAAGCTTTCTTT

V gene: TRBV5-6
J gene: TRBJ1-2
clone size: .
D gene: .
CDR3 length: 14
CDR3 protein: CASSPGLSSYGYTF
CDR3 DNA: TGTGCCAGCAGCCCCGGGCTTAGCTCCTATGGCTACACCTTC

V gene: TRBV9
J gene: TRBJ1-3
clone size: .
D gene: .
CDR3 length: 16
CDR3 protein: CASSPLTGISGNTIYF
CDR3 DNA: TGTGCCAGCAGCCCCCTGACAGGCATCTCTGGAAACACCATATATTTT

V gene: TRBV6-5
J gene: TRBJ1-1
clone size: .
D gene: .
CDR3 length: 14
CDR3 protein: CASSYSQGNTEAFF
CDR3 DNA: TGTGCCAGCAGTTACTCACAGGGAAACACTGAAGCTTTCTTT

V gene: TRBV6-5
J gene: TRBJ1-1
clone size: .
D gene: .
CDR3 length: 13
CDR3 protein: CASSLSFRQSAFF
CDR3 DNA: TGTGCCAGCAGTCTGAGCTTTCGTCAGTCGGCTTTCTTT

V gene: TRBV9
J gene: TRBJ1-1
clone size: .
D gene: .
CDR3 length: 15
CDR3 protein: CASSLSGHMNTEAFF
CDR3 DNA: TGTGCCAGCAGCCTCTCGGGACACATGAACACTGAAGCTTTCTTT

V gene: TRBV6-5
J gene: TRBJ1-1
clone size: .
D gene: .
CDR3 length: 12
CDR3 protein: CASSYSIDEAFF
CDR3 DNA: TGTGCCAGCAGTTACTCGATTGATGAAGCTTTCTTT

V gene: TRBV27
J gene: TRBJ2-1
clone size: .
D gene: .
CDR3 length: 16
CDR3 protein: CASSFEGLASWNEQFF
CDR3 DNA: TGTGCCAGCAGTTTCGAAGGATTGGCCTCATGGAATGAGCAGTTCTTC

V gene: TRBV7-3
J gene: TRBJ1-1
clone size: .
D gene: .
CDR3 length: 14
CDR3 protein: CASSLGLGGTEAFF
CDR3 DNA: TGTGCCAGCAGCTTAGGCCTAGGGGGCACTGAAGCTTTCTTT

V gene: TRBV4-1
J gene: TRBJ2-5
clone size: .
D gene: TRBD2
CDR3 length: 16
CDR3 protein: CASSLVAGGQEETQYF
CDR3 DNA: TGCGCCAGCAGCCTAGTAGCGGGGGGACAAGAAGAGACCCAGTACTTC

V gene: TRBV11-2
J gene: TRBJ2-7
clone size: .
D gene: .
CDR3 length: 14
CDR3 protein: CASSLAGFSYEQYF
CDR3 DNA: TGTGCCAGCAGCTTAGCAGGGTTCTCCTACGAGCAGTACTTC

V gene: TRBV7-3
J gene: TRBJ2-1
clone size: .
D gene: .
CDR3 length: 12
CDR3 protein: CASSLGANEQFF
CDR3 DNA: TGTGCCAGCAGCTTGGGGGCCAATGAGCAGTTCTTC

V gene: TRBV4-1
J gene: TRBJ2-7
clone size: .
D gene: TRBD1
CDR3 length: 15
CDR3 protein: CASSQGTGGGYEQYF
CDR3 DNA: TGCGCCAGCAGCCAAGGGACAGGGGGTGGCTACGAGCAGTACTTC

V gene: TRBV25-1
J gene: TRBJ2-2
clone size: .
D gene: .
CDR3 length: 14
CDR3 protein: CASSEAGYAGELFF
CDR3 DNA: TGTGCCAGCAGTGAGGCAGGGTACGCCGGGGAGCTGTTTTTT

V gene: TRBV10-3
J gene: TRBJ2-1
clone size: few
D gene: TRBD2
CDR3 length: 16
CDR3 protein: CAISESPGLAGDEQFF
CDR3 DNA: TGTGCCATCAGTGAGTCGCCGGGACTAGCGGGCGATGAGCAGTTCTTC

V gene: TRBV11-2
J gene: TRBJ1-6
clone size: .
D gene: .
CDR3 length: 14
CDR3 protein: CASSPENRDSPLHF
CDR3 DNA: TGTGCCAGCAGCCCTGAGAACAGGGACTCACCCCTCCACTTT

V gene: TRBV27
J gene: TRBJ2-7
clone size: .
D gene: TRBD1
CDR3 length: 15
CDR3 protein: CASRTGGFGSYEQYF
CDR3 DNA: TGTGCCAGCAGGACAGGGGGTTTTGGGTCCTACGAGCAGTACTTC

V gene: TRBV5-1
J gene: TRBJ2-1
clone size: .
D gene: TRBD2
CDR3 length: 15
CDR3 protein: CASSPEGGAYNEQFF
CDR3 DNA: TGCGCCAGCAGCCCAGAGGGAGGGGCCTACAATGAGCAGTTCTTC

V gene: TRBV11-2
J gene: TRBJ1-6
clone size: .
D gene: .
CDR3 length: 14
CDR3 protein: CASSPSAAGSPLHF
CDR3 DNA: TGTGCCAGCAGCCCCTCAGCCGCGGGATCACCCCTCCACTTT

V gene: TRBV9
J gene: TRBJ1-2
clone size: few
D gene: .
CDR3 length: 14
CDR3 protein: CASSPARGDYGYTF
CDR3 DNA: TGTGCCAGCAGCCCGGCGCGCGGGGACTATGGCTACACCTTC

V gene: TRBV4-1
J gene: TRBJ2-7
clone size: .
D gene: .
CDR3 length: 14
CDR3 protein: CASSQAWGLAEQYF
CDR3 DNA: TGCGCCAGCAGCCAAGCCTGGGGGCTGGCCGAGCAGTACTTC

V gene: TRBV5-4
J gene: TRBJ2-2
clone size: .
D gene: .
CDR3 length: 11
CDR3 protein: CASSLAGELFF
CDR3 DNA: TGTGCCAGCAGCTTGGCCGGGGAGCTGTTTTTT

V gene: TRBV30
J gene: TRBJ1-3
clone size: .
D gene: .
CDR3 length: 13
CDR3 protein: CASGHSSGNTIYF
CDR3 DNA: TGTGCCTCAGGACATAGCTCTGGAAACACCATATATTTT

V gene: TRBV29-1
J gene: TRBJ2-7
clone size: .
D gene: .
CDR3 length: 13
CDR3 protein: CSVVRAGAYEQYF
CDR3 DNA: TGCAGCGTTGTACGGGCAGGGGCCTACGAGCAGTACTTC

V gene: TRBV27
J gene: TRBJ2-2
clone size: .
D gene: TRBD1
CDR3 length: 15
CDR3 protein: CASSLTRGRGGELFF
CDR3 DNA: TGTGCCAGCAGTTTAACCAGGGGGCGGGGCGGGGAGCTGTTTTTT

V gene: TRBV11-3
J gene: TRBJ2-2
clone size: .
D gene: TRBD1
CDR3 length: 17
CDR3 protein: CASSPYGQVTNTGELFF
CDR3 DNA: TGTGCCAGCAGCCCCTACGGACAGGTCACGAACACCGGGGAGCTGTTTTTT

V gene: TRBV11-2
J gene: TRBJ2-7
clone size: once
D gene: .
CDR3 length: 14
CDR3 protein: CASSLGYTSYEQYF
CDR3 DNA: TGTGCCAGCAGCTTAGGTTACACCTCCTACGAGCAGTACTTC

V gene: TRBV4-1
J gene: TRBJ1-5
clone size: .
D gene: .
CDR3 length: 17
CDR3 protein: CASSQGWGEYSNQPQHF
CDR3 DNA: TGCGCCAGCAGCCAAGGTTGGGGGGAGTATAGCAATCAGCCCCAGCATTTT

V gene: TRBV27
J gene: TRBJ2-7
clone size: .
D gene: .
CDR3 length: 14
CDR3 protein: CASSLGASSYEQYF
CDR3 DNA: TGTGCCAGCAGTTTAGGGGCTAGCAGCTACGAGCAGTACTTC

V gene: TRBV4-1
J gene: TRBJ2-7
clone size: .
D gene: .
CDR3 length: 14
CDR3 protein: CASSPIMGVGEQYF
CDR3 DNA: TGCGCCAGCAGCCCGATAATGGGGGTCGGCGAGCAGTACTTC

V gene: TRBV7-6
J gene: TRBJ2-6
clone size: .
D gene: TRBD2
CDR3 length: 18
CDR3 protein: CASSSPPGRVPGANVLTF
CDR3 DNA: TGTGCCAGCAGCTCGCCCCCGGGGAGGGTCCCTGGGGCCAACGTCCTGACTTTC

V gene: TRBV5-5
J gene: TRBJ1-1
clone size: .
D gene: .
CDR3 length: 15
CDR3 protein: CASSLSHPLDTEAFF
CDR3 DNA: TGTGCCAGCAGCTTGAGCCATCCTCTGGACACTGAAGCTTTCTTT

V gene: TRBV27
J gene: TRBJ1-1
clone size: .
D gene: .
CDR3 length: 15
CDR3 protein: CASSLWGGVRTEAFF
CDR3 DNA: TGTGCCAGCAGTTTATGGGGGGGTGTGAGGACTGAAGCTTTCTTT

V gene: TRBV7-3
J gene: TRBJ2-7
clone size: .
D gene: .
CDR3 length: 15
CDR3 protein: CASSPLGRDDYEQYF
CDR3 DNA: TGTGCCAGCAGCCCACTTGGGCGGGACGATTACGAGCAGTACTTC

V gene: TRBV27
J gene: TRBJ2-7
clone size: .
D gene: .
CDR3 length: 13
CDR3 protein: CASSSLATYEQYF
CDR3 DNA: TGTGCCAGCAGTAGTCTGGCAACCTACGAGCAGTACTTC

V gene: TRBV27
J gene: TRBJ1-2
clone size: .
D gene: .
CDR3 length: 14
CDR3 protein: CASSLWTVNYGYTF
CDR3 DNA: TGTGCCAGCAGTCTATGGACGGTGAACTATGGCTACACCTTC

V gene: TRBV27
J gene: TRBJ1-2
clone size: .
D gene: TRBD1
CDR3 length: 14
CDR3 protein: CASSPLGGAHGYTF
CDR3 DNA: TGTGCCAGCAGTCCCTTAGGGGGCGCCCATGGCTACACCTTC

V gene: TRBV19
J gene: TRBJ2-7
clone size: .
D gene: .
CDR3 length: 14
CDR3 protein: CASSLITSRDEQYF
CDR3 DNA: TGTGCCAGTAGCCTCATAACTAGTCGCGACGAGCAGTACTTC

V gene: TRBV7-9
J gene: TRBJ2-1
clone size: .
D gene: TRBD2
CDR3 length: 16
CDR3 protein: CASSLPTSGGANEQFF
CDR3 DNA: TGTGCCAGCAGCTTACCCACTAGCGGGGGGGCTAATGAGCAGTTCTTC

V gene: TRBV25-1
J gene: TRBJ1-1
clone size: .
D gene: .
CDR3 length: 13
CDR3 protein: CASSDAGFTEAFF
CDR3 DNA: TGTGCCAGCAGTGATGCGGGTTTTACTGAAGCTTTCTTT

V gene: TRBV6-6
J gene: TRBJ1-3
clone size: .
D gene: TRBD1
CDR3 length: 15
CDR3 protein: CASSSGQGRGNTIYF
CDR3 DNA: TGTGCCAGCAGCTCTGGACAGGGGAGAGGAAACACCATATATTTT

V gene: TRBV19
J gene: TRBJ1-1
clone size: .
D gene: .
CDR3 length: 13
CDR3 protein: CAISRATFTEAFF
CDR3 DNA: TGTGCCATAAGTAGGGCCACTTTCACTGAAGCTTTCTTT

V gene: TRBV2
J gene: TRBJ2-2
clone size: .
D gene: .
CDR3 length: 15
CDR3 protein: CASSPRVEGTGELFF
CDR3 DNA: TGTGCCAGCAGTCCAAGGGTAGAGGGAACCGGGGAGCTGTTTTTT

V gene: TRBV25-1
J gene: TRBJ2-1
clone size: .
D gene: .
CDR3 length: 14
CDR3 protein: CASGMDWAHNEQFF
CDR3 DNA: TGTGCCAGCGGGATGGACTGGGCCCACAATGAGCAGTTCTTC

V gene: TRBV7-6
J gene: TRBJ1-5
clone size: .
D gene: TRBD1
CDR3 length: 20
CDR3 protein: CASSLPGPDRWLNSNQPQHF
CDR3 DNA: TGTGCCAGCAGCTTACCTGGCCCGGACAGGTGGCTAAATAGCAATCAGCCCCAGCATTTT

V gene: TRBV11-3
J gene: TRBJ2-7
clone size: .
D gene: TRBD2
CDR3 length: 14
CDR3 protein: CASSLHGGTYEQYF
CDR3 DNA: TGTGCCAGCAGCTTACACGGGGGGACCTACGAGCAGTACTTC

V gene: TRBV9
J gene: TRBJ2-1
clone size: .
D gene: TRBD2
CDR3 length: 16
CDR3 protein: CASSVPASGGNNEQFF
CDR3 DNA: TGTGCCAGCAGCGTACCGGCTAGCGGGGGGAACAATGAGCAGTTCTTC

V gene: TRBV19
J gene: TRBJ2-1
clone size: .
D gene: TRBD1
CDR3 length: 18
CDR3 protein: CASSIVGTGRHSYNEQFF
CDR3 DNA: TGTGCCAGTAGTATAGTCGGGACAGGGCGTCACTCCTACAATGAGCAGTTCTTC

V gene: TRBV5-1
J gene: TRBJ2-3
clone size: .
D gene: TRBD1
CDR3 length: 19
CDR3 protein: CASSPIEGASRTSVFGQYF
CDR3 DNA: TGCGCCAGCAGCCCAATTGAGGGGGCGTCTCGGACCTCCGTGTTCGGGCAGTATTTT

V gene: TRBV9
J gene: TRBJ2-1
clone size: .
D gene: TRBD2
CDR3 length: 16
CDR3 protein: CASSPTSGVSYNEQFF
CDR3 DNA: TGTGCCAGCAGCCCCACTAGCGGGGTATCCTACAATGAGCAGTTCTTC

V gene: TRBV4-3
J gene: TRBJ2-1
clone size: .
D gene: .
CDR3 length: 16
CDR3 protein: CASSQAPEQLVGEQFF
CDR3 DNA: TGCGCCAGCAGCCAGGCCCCCGAGCAACTAGTTGGCGAGCAGTTCTTC

V gene: TRBV27
J gene: TRBJ1-4
clone size: .
D gene: .
CDR3 length: 14
CDR3 protein: CASSLLTGNEKLFF
CDR3 DNA: TGTGCCAGCAGTTTGTTGACTGGTAATGAAAAACTGTTTTTT

V gene: TRBV6-5
J gene: TRBJ2-7
clone size: .
D gene: .
CDR3 length: 14
CDR3 protein: CASSYSSILYEQYF
CDR3 DNA: TGTGCCAGCAGTTACTCGTCGATTCTCTACGAGCAGTACTTC

V gene: TRBV28
J gene: TRBJ2-7
clone size: .
D gene: .
CDR3 length: 12
CDR3 protein: CASGFSSYEQYF
CDR3 DNA: TGTGCCAGCGGCTTCAGCTCCTACGAGCAGTACTTC

V gene: TRBV11-2
J gene: TRBJ1-2
clone size: .
D gene: TRBD1
CDR3 length: 14
CDR3 protein: CASSFPGQSYGYTF
CDR3 DNA: TGTGCCAGCAGCTTCCCGGGACAGAGCTATGGCTACACCTTC